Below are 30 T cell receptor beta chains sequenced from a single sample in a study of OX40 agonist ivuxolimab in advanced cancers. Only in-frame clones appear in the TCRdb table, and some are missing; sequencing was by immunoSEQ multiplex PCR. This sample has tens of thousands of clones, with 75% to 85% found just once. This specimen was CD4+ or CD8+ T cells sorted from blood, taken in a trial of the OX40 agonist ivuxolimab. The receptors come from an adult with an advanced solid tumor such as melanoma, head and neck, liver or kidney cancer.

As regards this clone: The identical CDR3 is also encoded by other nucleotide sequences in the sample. The CDR3 nucleotides are TGTGCCAGCTCACGCTTGGGAGAGACCCAGTACTTC. It translates to CASSRLGETQYF. The genes are TRBV18 and TRBJ2-5; D gene ambiguous. The germline V gene has CDR1 KGHSH and CDR2 LQKENI. The CDR3 has 12 residues. Trimming took 4 bases from V and 4 from J, leaving 7 bases between them. Supplemented by reference TRBV18 and TRBJ2-5, the full variable domain reads NAGVMQNPRHLVRRRGQEARLRCSPMKGHSHVYWYRQLPEEGLKFMVYLQKENIIDESGMPKERFSAEFPKEGPSILRIQQVVRGDSAAYFCASSRLGETQYFGPGTRLLVL.

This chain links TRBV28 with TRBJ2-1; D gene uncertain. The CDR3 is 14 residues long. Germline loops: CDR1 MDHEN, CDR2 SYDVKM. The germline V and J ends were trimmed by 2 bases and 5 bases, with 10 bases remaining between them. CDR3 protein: CASSLPLGHNEQFF. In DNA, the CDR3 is TGTGCCAGCAGTTTACCCCTCGGGCACAATGAGCAGTTCTTC.

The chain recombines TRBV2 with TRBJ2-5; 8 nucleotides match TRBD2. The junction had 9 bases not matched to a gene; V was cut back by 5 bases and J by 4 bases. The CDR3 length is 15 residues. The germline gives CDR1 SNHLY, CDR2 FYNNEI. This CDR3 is CASSPRGGWGETQYF. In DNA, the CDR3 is TGTGCCAGCAGTCCCCGGGGGGGGTGGGGAGAGACCCAGTACTTC.

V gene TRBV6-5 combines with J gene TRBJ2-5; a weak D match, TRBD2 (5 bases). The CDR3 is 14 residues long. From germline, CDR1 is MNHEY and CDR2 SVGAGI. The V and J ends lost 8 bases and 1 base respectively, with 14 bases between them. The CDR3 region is CASRIGGFQETQYF. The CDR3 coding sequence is TGTGCCAGCCGCATAGGAGGATTCCAAGAGACCCAGTACTTC.

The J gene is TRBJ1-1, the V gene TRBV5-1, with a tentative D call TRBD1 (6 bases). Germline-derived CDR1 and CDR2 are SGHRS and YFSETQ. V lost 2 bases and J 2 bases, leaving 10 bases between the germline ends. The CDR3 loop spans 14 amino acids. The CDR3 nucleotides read TGCGCCAGCAGCTTTCGGACAGCAAACACTGAAGCTTTCTTT. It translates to CASSFRTANTEAFF. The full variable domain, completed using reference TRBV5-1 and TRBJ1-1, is KAGVTQTPRYLIKTRGQQVTLSCSPISGHRSVSWYQQTPGQGLQFLFEYFSETQRNKGNFPGRFSGRQFSNSRSEMNVSTLELGDSALYLCASSFRTANTEAFFGQGTRLTVV.

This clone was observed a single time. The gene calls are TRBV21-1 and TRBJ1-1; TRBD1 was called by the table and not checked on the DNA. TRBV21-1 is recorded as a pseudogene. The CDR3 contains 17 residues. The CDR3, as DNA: TGTGCCAGCAGCAAAGGTCGTCAGGGTCCCATCGGAACTGAAGCTTTCTTT. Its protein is CASSKGRQGPIGTEAFF.

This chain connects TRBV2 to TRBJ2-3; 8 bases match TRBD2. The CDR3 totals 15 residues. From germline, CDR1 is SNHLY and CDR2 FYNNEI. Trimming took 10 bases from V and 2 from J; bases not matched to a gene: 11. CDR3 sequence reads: CATRSSGIFTDTQYF. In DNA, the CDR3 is TGTGCCACCCGGAGTAGCGGGATATTCACAGATACGCAGTATTTT.

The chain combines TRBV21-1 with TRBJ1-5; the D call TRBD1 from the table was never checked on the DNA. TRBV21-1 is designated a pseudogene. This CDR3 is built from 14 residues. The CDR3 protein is CASRRQGCGQPQHF. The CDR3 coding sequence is TGTGCCAGCAGAAGACAGGGGTGCGGTCAGCCCCAGCATTTT.

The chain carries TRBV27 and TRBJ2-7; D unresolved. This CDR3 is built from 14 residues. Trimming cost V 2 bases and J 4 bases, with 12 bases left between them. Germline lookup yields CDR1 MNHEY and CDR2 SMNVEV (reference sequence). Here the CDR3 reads CASSLSARPYEQYF. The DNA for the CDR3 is TGTGCCAGCAGTTTAAGCGCCAGGCCTTACGAGCAGTACTTC.

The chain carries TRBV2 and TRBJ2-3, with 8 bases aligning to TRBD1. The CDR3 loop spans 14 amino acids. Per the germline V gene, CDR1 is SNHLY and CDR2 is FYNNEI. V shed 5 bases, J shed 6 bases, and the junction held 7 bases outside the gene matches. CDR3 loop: CASSPRTGSDTQYF. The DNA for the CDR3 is TGTGCCAGCAGTCCTCGGACAGGGAGTGATACGCAGTATTTT.

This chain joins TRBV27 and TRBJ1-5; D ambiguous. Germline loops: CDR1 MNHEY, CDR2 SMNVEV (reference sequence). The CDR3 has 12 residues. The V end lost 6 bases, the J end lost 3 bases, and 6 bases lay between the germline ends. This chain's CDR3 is CASRTLNQPQHF. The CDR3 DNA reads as TGTGCCAGCAGAACCCTCAATCAGCCCCAGCATTTT.

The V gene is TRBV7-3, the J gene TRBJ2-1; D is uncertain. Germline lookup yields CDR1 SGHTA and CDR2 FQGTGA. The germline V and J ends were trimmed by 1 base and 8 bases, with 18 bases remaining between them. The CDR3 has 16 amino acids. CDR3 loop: CASSLKGLETWDEQFF. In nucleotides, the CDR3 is TGTGCCAGCAGCTTAAAAGGGCTAGAAACTTGGGATGAGCAGTTCTTC. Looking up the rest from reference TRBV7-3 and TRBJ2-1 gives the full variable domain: GAGVSQTPSNKVTEKGKYVELRCDPISGHTALYWYRQSLGQGPEFLIYFQGTGAADDSGLPNDRFFAVRPEGSVSTLKIQRTERGDSAVYLCASSLKGLETWDEQFFGPGTRLTVL.

The CDR3 here is CASSYSGAYEQYF. CDR3 bases: TGTGCCAGCAGTTATTCAGGGGCCTACGAGCAGTACTTC. The V gene is TRBV6-9, the J gene TRBJ2-7, with a weak D call TRBD1 (5 bases). The CDR3 length is 13 residues. The V gene lost 0 bases and the J gene lost 2 bases, with 5 bases spanning the gap. Germline CDR1 is MNHGY and CDR2 is SVAAGI.

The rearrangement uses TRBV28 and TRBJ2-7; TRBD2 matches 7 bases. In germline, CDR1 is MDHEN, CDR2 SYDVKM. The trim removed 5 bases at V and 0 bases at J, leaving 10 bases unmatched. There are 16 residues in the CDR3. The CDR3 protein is CASSTPGGRSSYEQYF. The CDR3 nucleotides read TGTGCCAGCAGTACCCCGGGAGGCCGGAGCTCCTACGAGCAGTACTTC.

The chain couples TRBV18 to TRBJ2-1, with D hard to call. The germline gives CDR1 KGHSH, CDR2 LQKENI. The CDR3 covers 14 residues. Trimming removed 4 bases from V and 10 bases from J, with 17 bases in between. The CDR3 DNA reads TGTGCCAGCTCACTAGATATCGGTTTTGTAGAGCAGTTCTTC. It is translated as CASSLDIGFVEQFF.

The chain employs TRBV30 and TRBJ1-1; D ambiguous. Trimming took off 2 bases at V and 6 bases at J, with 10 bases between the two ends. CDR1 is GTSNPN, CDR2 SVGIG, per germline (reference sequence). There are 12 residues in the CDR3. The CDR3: CAWSTANAEAFF. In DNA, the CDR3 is TGTGCCTGGAGTACCGCAAACGCTGAAGCTTTCTTT.

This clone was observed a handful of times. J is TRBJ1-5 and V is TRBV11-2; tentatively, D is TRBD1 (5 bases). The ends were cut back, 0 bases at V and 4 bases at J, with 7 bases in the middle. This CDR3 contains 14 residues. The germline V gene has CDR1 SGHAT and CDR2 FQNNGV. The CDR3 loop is CASSLDGGNQPQHF. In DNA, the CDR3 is TGTGCCAGCAGCTTAGATGGGGGGAATCAGCCCCAGCATTTT.

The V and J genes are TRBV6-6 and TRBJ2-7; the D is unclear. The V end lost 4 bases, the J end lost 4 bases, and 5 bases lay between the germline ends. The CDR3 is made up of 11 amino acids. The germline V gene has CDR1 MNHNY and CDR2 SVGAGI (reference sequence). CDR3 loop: CASSWGYEQYF. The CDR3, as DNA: TGTGCCAGCAGTTGGGGTTACGAGCAGTACTTC.

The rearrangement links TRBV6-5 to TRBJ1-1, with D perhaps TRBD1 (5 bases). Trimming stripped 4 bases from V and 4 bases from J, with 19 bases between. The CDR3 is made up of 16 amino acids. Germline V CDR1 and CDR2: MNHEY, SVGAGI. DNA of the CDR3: TGTGCCAGCAGTTTAATCGGGGGAAGGGAAAGCACTGAAGCTTTCTTT. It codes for CASSLIGGRESTEAFF.

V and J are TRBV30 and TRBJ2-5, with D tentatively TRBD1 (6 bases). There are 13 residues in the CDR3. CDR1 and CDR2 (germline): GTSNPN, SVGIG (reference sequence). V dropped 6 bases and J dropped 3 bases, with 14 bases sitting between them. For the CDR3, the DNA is TGTGCCTGTATTATGGACAGAAAAGAGACCCAGTACTTC. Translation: CACIMDRKETQYF.

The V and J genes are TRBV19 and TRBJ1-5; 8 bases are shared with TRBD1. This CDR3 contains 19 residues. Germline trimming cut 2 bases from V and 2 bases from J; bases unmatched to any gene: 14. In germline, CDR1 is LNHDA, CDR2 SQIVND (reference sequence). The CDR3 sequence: CASSIFVGQGAQGNQPQHF. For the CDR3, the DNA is TGTGCCAGTAGTATATTCGTTGGGCAGGGGGCTCAGGGCAATCAGCCCCAGCATTTT.

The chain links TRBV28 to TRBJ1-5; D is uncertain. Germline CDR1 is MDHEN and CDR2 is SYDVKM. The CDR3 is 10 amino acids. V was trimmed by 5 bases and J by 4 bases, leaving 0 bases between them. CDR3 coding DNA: TGTGCCAGCAGTAATCAGCCCCAGCATTTT. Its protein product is CASSNQPQHF.

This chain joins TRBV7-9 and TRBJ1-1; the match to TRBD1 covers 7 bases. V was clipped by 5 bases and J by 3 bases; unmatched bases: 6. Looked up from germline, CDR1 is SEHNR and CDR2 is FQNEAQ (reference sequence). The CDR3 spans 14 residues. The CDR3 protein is CASSLQGTYTEAFF. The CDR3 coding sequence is TGTGCCAGCAGCCTACAGGGGACGTACACTGAAGCTTTCTTT.

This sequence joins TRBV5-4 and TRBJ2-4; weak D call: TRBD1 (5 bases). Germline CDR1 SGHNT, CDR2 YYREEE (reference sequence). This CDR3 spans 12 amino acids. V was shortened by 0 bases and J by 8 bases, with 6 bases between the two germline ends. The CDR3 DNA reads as TGTGCCAGCAGCTTGGAACAGGACATTCAGTACTTC. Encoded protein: CASSLEQDIQYF.

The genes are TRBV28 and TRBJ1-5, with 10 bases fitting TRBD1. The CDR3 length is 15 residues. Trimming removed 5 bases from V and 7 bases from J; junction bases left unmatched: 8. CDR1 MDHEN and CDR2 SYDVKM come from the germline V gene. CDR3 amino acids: CASSGRTGGLQPQHF. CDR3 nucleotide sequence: TGTGCCAGCAGTGGTAGGACAGGGGGTTTGCAGCCCCAGCATTTT.

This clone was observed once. The CDR3 loop reads CASSGDSTNYGYTF. CDR3 nucleotide sequence: TGTGCCAGCAGTGGGGACAGTACTAACTATGGCTACACCTTC. This chain connects TRBV2 to TRBJ1-2; TRBD1 matches at 7 bases. This CDR3 has 14 amino acids. Unmatched junction bases numbered 2, after V lost 4 bases and J lost 0 bases. The germline CDR1 and CDR2 sequences are SNHLY and FYNNEI.

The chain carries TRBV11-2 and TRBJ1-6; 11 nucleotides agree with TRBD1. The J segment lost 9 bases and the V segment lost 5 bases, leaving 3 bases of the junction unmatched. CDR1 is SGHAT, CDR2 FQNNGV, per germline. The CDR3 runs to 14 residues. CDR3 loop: CASSRTGGLSPLHF. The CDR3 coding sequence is TGTGCCAGCAGCAGGACAGGGGGCCTTTCACCCCTCCACTTT.

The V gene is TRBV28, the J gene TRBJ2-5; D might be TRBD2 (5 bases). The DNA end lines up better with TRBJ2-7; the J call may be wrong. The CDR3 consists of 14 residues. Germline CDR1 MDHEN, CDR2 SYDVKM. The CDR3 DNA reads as TGTGCCAGCAGTAGCCCCGGGGTTTCCTACGAGCAGTACTTC. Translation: CASSSPGVSYEQYF.

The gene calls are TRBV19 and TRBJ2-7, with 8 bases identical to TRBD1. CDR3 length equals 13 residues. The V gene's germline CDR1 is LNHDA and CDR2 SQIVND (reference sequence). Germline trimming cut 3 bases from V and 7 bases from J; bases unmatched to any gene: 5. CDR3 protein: CASSIPGGWEQYF. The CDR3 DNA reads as TGTGCCAGTAGTATCCCAGGGGGCTGGGAGCAGTACTTC.

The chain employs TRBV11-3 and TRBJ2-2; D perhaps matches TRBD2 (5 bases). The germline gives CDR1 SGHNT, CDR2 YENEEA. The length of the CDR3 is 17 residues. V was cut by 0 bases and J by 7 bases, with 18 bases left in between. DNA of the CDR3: TGTGCCAGCAGCTTAGATAGTGTGGCCCGGGGTCTCGGGGAGCTGTTTTTT. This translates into CASSLDSVARGLGELFF.